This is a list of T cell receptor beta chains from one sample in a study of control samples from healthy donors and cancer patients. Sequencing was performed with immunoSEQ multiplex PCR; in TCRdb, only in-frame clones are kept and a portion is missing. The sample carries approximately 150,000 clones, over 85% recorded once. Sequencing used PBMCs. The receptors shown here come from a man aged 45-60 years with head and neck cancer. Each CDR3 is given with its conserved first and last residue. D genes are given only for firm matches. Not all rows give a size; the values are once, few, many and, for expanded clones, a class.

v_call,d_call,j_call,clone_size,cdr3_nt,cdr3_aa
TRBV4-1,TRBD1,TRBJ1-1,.,TGCGCCAGCAGCCAGGCAGGGGGCTACGGGGAAGCTTTCTTT,CASSQAGGYGEAFF
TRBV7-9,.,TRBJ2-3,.,TGTGCCAGCAGCGCGCTGTTGGGGGAACCTAGCACAGATACGCAGTATTTT,CASSALLGEPSTDTQYF
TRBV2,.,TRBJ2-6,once,TGTGCCAGCAGTGAAGGAACTTCTGGGGCCAACGTCCTGACTTTC,CASSEGTSGANVLTF
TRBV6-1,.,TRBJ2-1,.,TGTGCCAGCAGTGATACCCCCAACTCCTACAATGAGCAGTTCTTC,CASSDTPNSYNEQFF
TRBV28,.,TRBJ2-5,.,TGTGCCAGCAGACTAGGAGGGGGCGGTGAGACCCAGTACTTC,CASRLGGGGETQYF
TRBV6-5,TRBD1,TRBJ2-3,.,TGTGCCAGCAGCCCGTTGACAGGGGGCACAGATACGCAGTATTTT,CASSPLTGGTDTQYF
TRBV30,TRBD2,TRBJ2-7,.,TGTGCCTGGAGTGTAGGGACTAGGGAGGAGTACTTC,CAWSVGTREEYF
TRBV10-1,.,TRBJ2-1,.,TGCGCCAGCAGTGAGGGTACGGCTGAGCAGTTCTTC,CASSEGTAEQFF
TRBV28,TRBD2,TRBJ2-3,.,TGTGCCAGCAGTTTCGGGGTCGGGAGGGAGGATACGCAGTATTTT,CASSFGVGREDTQYF
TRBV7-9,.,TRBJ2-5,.,TGTGCCAGCAGGGGGGGCCAGGAGACCCAGTACTTC,CASRGGQETQYF
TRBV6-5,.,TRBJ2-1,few,TGTGCCAGCAGCAACTTCGGACCCAACAATGAGCAGTTCTTC,CASSNFGPNNEQFF
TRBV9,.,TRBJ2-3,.,TGTGCCAGCAGCGTAGATGGGGGGTATGATACGCAGTATTTT,CASSVDGGYDTQYF
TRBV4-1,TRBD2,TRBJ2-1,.,TGCGCCAGCAGCGATCCTAGCGGGAGTTGGGATGAGCAGTTCTTC,CASSDPSGSWDEQFF
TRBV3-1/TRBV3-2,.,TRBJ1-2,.,TGTGCCAGCAGCCAAGATTATGGGAGCTATGGCTACACCTTC,CASSQDYGSYGYTF
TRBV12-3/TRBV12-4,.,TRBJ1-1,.,TGTGCCAGCAGTTTAGGACCTAACACTGAAGCTTTCTTT,CASSLGPNTEAFF
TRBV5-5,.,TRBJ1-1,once,TGTGCCAGCAGCTTGGCCGTGGGGGGGCCAGAAGCTTTCTTT,CASSLAVGGPEAFF
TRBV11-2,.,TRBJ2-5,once,TGTGCCAGCAGCTTAGAAGGAGGGGAAGAGACCCAGTACTTC,CASSLEGGEETQYF
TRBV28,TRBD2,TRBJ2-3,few,TGTGCCAGCAGTTCGGGAGGGAGGACAGATACGCAGTATTTT,CASSSGGRTDTQYF
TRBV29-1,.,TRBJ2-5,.,TGCAGCGCCGGGGAAGAGACCCAGTACTTC,CSAGEETQYF
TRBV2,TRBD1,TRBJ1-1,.,TGTGCCAGCAATACAGGGGCGCACGGTGAAGCTTTCTTT,CASNTGAHGEAFF
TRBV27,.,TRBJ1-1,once,TGTGCCAGCAGTTTACAGGAGGGCACTGAAGCTTTCTTT,CASSLQEGTEAFF
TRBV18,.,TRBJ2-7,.,TGTGCCAGCTCACCACCGAACGCGGACCTCTACGAGCAGTACTTC,CASSPPNADLYEQYF
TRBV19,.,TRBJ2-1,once,TGTGCCAGTAGTATCGGGACATGGAATGAGCAGTTCTTC,CASSIGTWNEQFF
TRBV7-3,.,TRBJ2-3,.,TGTGCCAGCAGCTTAGAGTCAGATACGCAGTATTTT,CASSLESDTQYF
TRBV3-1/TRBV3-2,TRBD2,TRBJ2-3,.,TGTGCCAGCAGCCAAACGGGAGGGCCTTTCCATACGCAGTATTTT,CASSQTGGPFHTQYF
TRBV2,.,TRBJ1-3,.,TGTGCCAGCAGTGAAAGGGGTAACACCATATATTTT,CASSERGNTIYF
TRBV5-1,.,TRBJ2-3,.,TGCGCCAGCAGCTCTAGGGGCACAGATACGCAGTATTTT,CASSSRGTDTQYF
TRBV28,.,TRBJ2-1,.,TGTGCCACCCAGAGGGCAGGGAGAGTCAATGAGCAGTTCTTC,CATQRAGRVNEQFF
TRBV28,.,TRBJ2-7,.,TGTGCCAGCACCCATGACAGGACTAACGAGCAGTACTTC,CASTHDRTNEQYF
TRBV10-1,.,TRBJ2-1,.,TGCGCCAGCAGTGAACCGGGGACCCCAAACAATGAGCAGTTCTTC,CASSEPGTPNNEQFF
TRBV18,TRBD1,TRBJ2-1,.,TGTGCCAGCTCACAAACTTACCTCGGGACAGGGGTTGGCAATGAGCAGTTCTTC,CASSQTYLGTGVGNEQFF
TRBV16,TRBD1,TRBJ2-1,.,TGTGCCAGCAGCCTTTTCGACAGGGCCGGCAATGAGCAGTTCTTC,CASSLFDRAGNEQFF
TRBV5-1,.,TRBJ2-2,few,TGCGCCAGCAGCTTGGCGAACACCGGGGAGCTGTTTTTT,CASSLANTGELFF
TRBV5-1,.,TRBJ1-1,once,TGCGCCAGCAGTCCACTGGACGGACAGAACACTGAAGCTTTCTTT,CASSPLDGQNTEAFF
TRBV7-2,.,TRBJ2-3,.,TGTGCCAGCAGCTTAGTAGGGCCCCGTGCTGATACGCAGTATTTT,CASSLVGPRADTQYF
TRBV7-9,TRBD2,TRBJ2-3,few,TGTGCCAGCAGCTACGGGGGGGAAGATACGCAGTATTTT,CASSYGGEDTQYF
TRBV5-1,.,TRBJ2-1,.,TGCGCCAGCAGCCGAATACCTAACAATGAGCAGTTCTTC,CASSRIPNNEQFF
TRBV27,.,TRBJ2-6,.,TGTGCCAGCAGTTTATTAGCTCCGGGGTCTGGGGCCAACGTCCTGACTTTC,CASSLLAPGSGANVLTF
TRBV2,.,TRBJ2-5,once,TGTGCCAGCAGTGAAGCGCAAGAGACCCAGTACTTC,CASSEAQETQYF
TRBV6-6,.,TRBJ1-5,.,TGTGCCAGCAGTTCTTCCCGGTACTTGCATTTT,CASSSSRYLHF
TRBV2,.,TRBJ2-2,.,TGTGCCAGCAGACTACCCGCGAACACCGGGGAGCTGTTTTTT,CASRLPANTGELFF
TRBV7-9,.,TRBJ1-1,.,TGTGCCAGCAGCTTCCGAGGGTATGCTGAAGCTTTCTTT,CASSFRGYAEAFF
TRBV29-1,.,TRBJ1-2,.,TGCAGCGTCGTAAGGGACGACTATGGCTACACCTTC,CSVVRDDYGYTF
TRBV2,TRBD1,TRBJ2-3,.,TGTGCCAGCAGTGATCCGGGACAGGGATTCTCTAGCACAGATACGCAGTATTTT,CASSDPGQGFSSTDTQYF